The next 29 T cell receptor beta chains were all read from a single sample in a study of control samples from healthy donors and cancer patients. Using immunoSEQ multiplex PCR, the repertoire was profiled, and TCRdb retains in-frame clones only, with some absent. The data hold about 44,000 clones, with over 75% observed a single time. The sample consisted of PBMCs. Receptors originate from a woman aged 55-69 years with lung cancer.

The V and J genes are TRBV27 and TRBJ1-5, with TRBD1 identical over 8 bases. The V gene end was trimmed by 6 bases and the J gene end by 6 bases; junction bases not matched to a gene: 4. Germline loops: CDR1 MNHEY, CDR2 SMNVEV (reference sequence). The CDR3 covers 13 residues. The CDR3 nucleotides are TGTGCCAGCAGACTGACAGGGGTTCAGCCCCAGCATTTT. Translated: CASRLTGVQPQHF.

The table lists this clone with a count of one. The chain couples TRBV15 to TRBJ1-3; tentative D call: TRBD1 (6 bases). This CDR3 region has 16 residues. Germline CDR1 LNHNV, CDR2 YYDKDF (reference sequence). Trimming removed 2 bases from V and 0 bases from J, with 11 bases in between. The CDR3, as DNA: TGTGCCACCAGCAGACCGGGACATCTCTCTGGAAACACCATATATTTT. It encodes CATSRPGHLSGNTIYF.

Only one count was recorded for this clone. The V call is TRBV6-5, the J call TRBJ2-2; perhaps TRBD1 as D (5 bases). Trimming cost V 0 bases and J 1 base, with 9 bases left between them. CDR1 MNHEY and CDR2 SVGAGI come from the germline V gene. This CDR3 region has 16 residues. CDR3 nucleotide sequence: TGTGCCAGCAGTTACTCGATCAGGGTGAACACCGGGGAGCTGTTTTTT. Encoded protein: CASSYSIRVNTGELFF.

CDR3 DNA: TGTGCCAGCAGCTTGGGACGGCGGAACACTGAAGCTTTCTTT. Translation: CASSLGRRNTEAFF. The chain combines TRBV5-6 with TRBJ1-1; D gene ambiguous. The CDR3 contains 14 residues. Germline values: CDR1 SGHDT, CDR2 YYEEEE. V gave up 0 bases and J gave up 1 base, with 7 bases separating them.

V is TRBV13 and J is TRBJ2-1, with D possibly being TRBD2 (6 bases). Germline V gene lookup returns CDR1 PRHDT and CDR2 FYEKMQ (reference sequence). The CDR3 is made up of 15 amino acids. With 5 bases removed from V and 9 bases from J, the gap between germline ends came to 20 bases. The CDR3 here is CASSLGGWDLREQFF. CDR3 DNA sequence: TGTGCCAGCAGCCTCGGCGGCTGGGACTTGCGTGAGCAGTTCTTC.

The chain joins TRBV30 to TRBJ2-2; D might be TRBD1 (7 bases). The CDR3 has 13 residues. CDR1 is GTSNPN, CDR2 SVGIG, per germline (reference sequence). V was pared by 7 bases and J by 4 bases, with 13 bases between. The CDR3 spells CAYRGSGTGELFF. CDR3 bases: TGTGCCTACAGGGGTAGCGGCACCGGGGAGCTGTTTTTT.

The V and J genes are TRBV10-3 and TRBJ2-7, with 11 bases fitting TRBD2. The CDR3 is 16 residues long. The germline CDR1 and CDR2 sequences are ENHRY and SYGVKD. J was trimmed by 1 base and V by 3 bases; bases with no gene match: 5. The CDR3 DNA reads TGTGCCATCAGTGACGCCGGGACTAGCGGATCCTACGAGCAGTACTTC. It encodes CAISDAGTSGSYEQYF.

The chain carries TRBV5-4 and TRBJ1-2; no clear D gene. CDR1 is SGHNT, CDR2 YYREEE, per germline (reference sequence). Trimming left V 4 bases short and J 5 bases short, with 9 bases between. The CDR3 totals 12 residues. The CDR3: CASSLVGYGYTF. The CDR3 DNA reads TGTGCCAGCAGCCTAGTAGGGTATGGCTACACCTTC.

The V gene is TRBV7-9, the J gene TRBJ1-2; the match to TRBD1 covers 8 bases. The CDR3 consists of 12 residues. Germline CDR1 is SEHNR and CDR2 is FQNEAQ (reference sequence). The V gene end was trimmed by 8 bases and the J gene end by 8 bases; junction bases not matched to a gene: 7. The CDR3 spells CASGTGGRGYTF. In nucleotides, the CDR3 is TGTGCCAGCGGTACAGGGGGGAGGGGCTACACCTTC.

V is TRBV6-5 and J is TRBJ1-6; a weak D match, TRBD1 (6 bases). CDR3 size: 15 residues. Between the trimmed V and J ends, which lost 0 bases and 10 bases, there was a span of 13 bases. CDR1 and CDR2 (germline): MNHEY, SVGAGI. CDR3 bases: TGTGCCAGCAGTTACTCGGTGGGGGGCGGATCACCCCTCCACTTT. This translates into CASSYSVGGGSPLHF.

In DNA, the CDR3 is TGTGCCAGCAGTTTGCCGGACAGGGAAGAATCACCCCTCCACTTT. Translation: CASSLPDREESPLHF. The chain uses TRBV28 and TRBJ1-6; TRBD1 matches at 8 bases. Germline CDR1 MDHEN, CDR2 SYDVKM. Trimming at V came to 3 bases and at J to 10 bases, leaving 8 bases not matched to a gene. CDR3 length: 15 residues.

This chain links TRBV29-1 with TRBJ1-2; 7 nucleotides align to TRBD1. CDR1 and CDR2 from the germline V gene are SQVTM and ANQGSEA. Unmatched junction bases numbered 12, after V lost 7 bases and J lost 1 base. This CDR3 is built from 15 residues. CDR3 DNA sequence: TGCAGCGCTGGGGGCAACACAGGGGTTAACTATGGCTACACCTTC. Translation gives CSAGGNTGVNYGYTF.

The V call is TRBV6-5, the J call TRBJ1-4; D is possibly TRBD1 (6 bases). This CDR3 comprises 15 residues. Germline values: CDR1 MNHEY, CDR2 SVGAGI. The V and J ends lost 7 bases and 0 bases respectively, with 12 bases between them. CDR3 protein: CASTERGATNEKLFF. The CDR3, as DNA: TGTGCCAGCACCGAAAGGGGGGCAACTAATGAAAAACTGTTTTTT.

This clone has just one count. The chain couples TRBV28 to TRBJ1-3; TRBD1 is a possible D gene (6 bases). The length of the CDR3 is 16 residues. V was cut by 7 bases and J by 2 bases, with 18 bases left in between. Germline V gives CDR1 MDHEN, CDR2 SYDVKM. The CDR3 DNA reads TGTGCCAGCAATGTGAGGGGGGCGTTCGCTGGAAACACCATATATTTT. It yields the protein CASNVRGAFAGNTIYF. Together with reference TRBV28 and TRBJ1-3, the CDR3 gives the full variable domain: DVKVTQSSRYLVKRTGEKVFLECVQDMDHENMFWYRQDPGLGLRLIYFSYDVKMKEKGDIPEGYSVSREKKERFSLILESASTNQTSMYLCASNVRGAFAGNTIYFGEGSWLTVV.

This clone showed up just once. The chain joins TRBV19 to TRBJ2-1; TRBD1 might be the D (6 bases). The V end lost 1 base, the J end lost 1 base, and 8 bases lay between the germline ends. CDR1 is LNHDA and CDR2 is SQIVND in the germline V gene (reference sequence). The CDR3 is 15 residues long. The CDR3 loop is CASSIGQGSYNEQFF. The CDR3 DNA follows: TGTGCCAGTAGTATAGGTCAGGGGTCCTACAATGAGCAGTTCTTC.

The sample holds one count of this clone. In the same sample, other DNA sequences code for this CDR3. The chain is built from TRBV24-1 and TRBJ2-1; no definite D call. The ends were cut back, 9 bases at V and 4 bases at J, with 9 bases in the middle. The CDR3 is 12 residues long. Looked up from germline, CDR1 is KGHDR and CDR2 is SFDVKD. The CDR3 protein is CATSSEYNEQFF. CDR3 nucleotide sequence: TGTGCCACCTCCTCGGAGTACAATGAGCAGTTCTTC.

V usage is TRBV13 and J usage is TRBJ2-3, with D hard to call. Trimming shortened V by 2 bases and J by 3 bases, and 6 bases separated the two germline ends. Germline lookup yields CDR1 PRHDT and CDR2 FYEKMQ (reference sequence). This CDR3 is 13 amino acids long. The chain's CDR3 is CASSLNPTDTQYF. The CDR3 DNA reads TGTGCCAGCAGCTTAAACCCTACAGATACGCAGTATTTT.

The rearrangement uses TRBV4-1 and TRBJ2-7; maybe TRBD2 (5 bases). V gave up 2 bases and J gave up 4 bases, with 12 bases separating them. The CDR3 extends over 14 amino acids. The germline V gene encodes CDR1 MGHRA and CDR2 YSYEKL. CDR3 residues: CASSQITSNYEQYF. The CDR3 nucleotides read TGCGCCAGCAGCCAAATAACTAGTAATTACGAGCAGTACTTC.

The chain couples TRBV25-1 to TRBJ2-2, with 9 bases that match TRBD1. Trimming at V came to 1 base and at J to 4 bases, leaving 1 base not matched to a gene. Germline CDR1 MGHDK, CDR2 SYGVNS. This CDR3 has 15 amino acids. In nucleotides, the CDR3 is TGTGCCAGCAGTGAATCGACAGGGGGCACCGGGGAGCTGTTTTTT. Amino acid sequence: CASSESTGGTGELFF.

The genes are TRBV7-2 and TRBJ2-7; 11 bases align to TRBD2. Germline V gene data show CDR1 as SGHTA and CDR2 as FQGNSA. The V gene end was trimmed by 1 base and the J gene end by 0 bases; junction bases not matched to a gene: 8. This CDR3 comprises 18 residues. CDR3 amino acids: CASSLGASGRTSSYEQYF. DNA for the CDR3: TGTGCCAGCAGCTTAGGGGCTAGCGGGAGGACTAGCTCCTACGAGCAGTACTTC.

The rearrangement uses TRBV7-2 and TRBJ2-3, with D perhaps TRBD1 or TRBD2 (5 bases each). This CDR3 has 14 amino acids. Germline CDR1 is SGHTA and CDR2 is FQGNSA. V lost 5 bases, J lost 0 bases, and 9 bases lay in between. CDR3 DNA: TGTGCCAGCAGCCTCCGGGACAGCACAGATACGCAGTATTTT. The encoded protein is CASSLRDSTDTQYF.

This sequence joins TRBV5-1 and TRBJ1-1; D uncertain. The CDR3 runs 15 residues. Germline V gene sequence: CDR1 SGHRS, CDR2 YFSETQ. V lost 0 bases and J 0 bases, leaving 9 bases between the germline ends. The CDR3: CASSLEGQMNTEAFF. The CDR3 DNA reads as TGCGCCAGCAGCTTGGAAGGCCAAATGAACACTGAAGCTTTCTTT. Looking up the rest from reference TRBV5-1 and TRBJ1-1 gives the full variable domain: KAGVTQTPRYLIKTRGQQVTLSCSPISGHRSVSWYQQTPGQGLQFLFEYFSETQRNKGNFPGRFSGRQFSNSRSEMNVSTLELGDSALYLCASSLEGQMNTEAFFGQGTRLTVV.

The V and J genes are TRBV28 and TRBJ2-6; tentative D call: TRBD1 (6 bases). V was trimmed by 6 bases and J by 4 bases, leaving 16 bases between them. In germline, CDR1 is MDHEN, CDR2 SYDVKM. This CDR3 has 16 amino acids. This CDR3 is CASSSSWGPGANVLTF. The CDR3 nucleotides are TGTGCCAGCAGCTCTTCCTGGGGGCCCGGGGCCAACGTCCTGACTTTC.

This chain connects TRBV7-6 to TRBJ2-7, with 7 bases that match TRBD2. Looked up from germline, CDR1 is SGHVS and CDR2 is FNYEAQ. CDR3 length equals 14 residues. V shed 3 bases and J 4 bases; nucleotides not matched to a gene: 6. CDR3 loop: CASSFGGRTYEQYF. DNA for the CDR3: TGTGCCAGCAGCTTTGGCGGGAGAACGTACGAGCAGTACTTC.

In this sample, this clone turned up a few times. This sequence joins TRBV6-5 and TRBJ1-1; D is uncertain. V was shortened by 5 bases and J by 0 bases, with 10 bases between the two germline ends. The CDR3 is 14 residues long. Per germline, CDR1 MNHEY and CDR2 SVGAGI. CDR3 protein: CASSPREVNTEAFF. The CDR3 coding sequence is TGTGCCAGCAGTCCTCGAGAGGTGAACACTGAAGCTTTCTTT.

V gene TRBV4-3 combines with J gene TRBJ1-5; D uncertain. Germline V gives CDR1 LGHNA, CDR2 YSLEER. This CDR3 contains 15 residues. V was clipped by 0 bases and J by 3 bases, with 9 bases between them. The CDR3 here is CASSQEISSNQPQHF. In nucleotides, the CDR3 is TGCGCCAGCAGCCAAGAGATTTCGTCCAATCAGCCCCAGCATTTT.

The J gene is TRBJ2-5, the V gene TRBV5-4; D might be TRBD2 (5 bases). V shed 6 bases and J shed 1 base, with 13 bases lying between them. Germline lookup yields CDR1 SGHNT and CDR2 YYREEE (reference sequence). The CDR3 covers 14 residues. CDR3 in amino acids: CASTLPGVQETQYF. The CDR3 DNA reads TGTGCCAGCACCCTCCCCGGGGTCCAAGAGACCCAGTACTTC.

The gene calls are TRBV9 and TRBJ2-7, with TRBD1 as a possible D gene (5 bases). Deletions cut 4 bases from V and 3 bases from J, with 11 bases between. Germline CDR1 and CDR2: SGDLS and YYNGEE. The CDR3 runs 13 residues. In DNA, the CDR3 is TGTGCCAGCAGCCCGCTCGACAGCTACGAGCAGTACTTC. Protein: CASSPLDSYEQYF.

CDR3 sequence (DNA): TGTGCCACCAGTGACCCCAAAGATACCTCCTACGAGCAGTACTTC. Its translation: CATSDPKDTSYEQYF. The chain employs TRBV24-1 and TRBJ2-7; D gene uncertain. CDR3 size: 15 residues. Trimming pared 4 bases from V and 0 bases from J, leaving 12 bases between. CDR1 KGHDR and CDR2 SFDVKD come from the germline V gene.